The 29 T cell receptor beta chains listed next were all sequenced from one sample in a study of blood T cell repertoires in COVID-19. Repertoires were generated with immunoSEQ multiplex PCR, while TCRdb's copy carries only in-frame clones and drops some. The sample shows approximately 290,000 clones, around 92% of them seen only once. What was sequenced was peripheral blood. The receptors were sampled from a woman in her twenties or thirties with COVID-19, enrolled during active disease.

This clone came up a few times. This sample also contains other DNA sequences that code for the same CDR3. The chain is built from TRBV5-1 and TRBJ1-1; D gene uncertain. The CDR3 spans 14 residues. Between the trimmed V and J ends, which lost 0 bases and 0 bases, there was a span of 6 bases. The germline V gene has CDR1 SGHRS and CDR2 YFSETQ. The CDR3 sequence: CASSLDGVNTEAFF. The DNA for the CDR3 is TGCGCCAGCAGCTTGGACGGAGTGAACACTGAAGCTTTCTTT.

The chain couples TRBV6-5 to TRBJ1-6; D perhaps matches TRBD1 (6 bases). This CDR3 region has 15 residues. CDR1 and CDR2 (germline): MNHEY, SVGAGI. V lost 2 bases to trimming and J lost 10 bases, with 15 bases between them. As DNA, the CDR3 is TGTGCCAGCAGTTACGGGGCAGGGGAAGGGTCACCCCTCCACTTT. It translates to CASSYGAGEGSPLHF.

The V call is TRBV30, the J call TRBJ2-2, with D possibly matching TRBD1 (5 bases). This CDR3 region has 14 residues. Germline assignment: CDR1 GTSNPN and CDR2 SVGIG (reference sequence). V was cut by 7 bases and J by 6 bases, with 18 bases left in between. This CDR3 is CASPDRWGAGELFF. The CDR3 DNA reads as TGTGCCTCCCCCGATAGGTGGGGCGCCGGGGAGCTGTTTTTT.

The rearrangement links TRBV6-5 to TRBJ1-2, with TRBD1 as a possible D gene (5 bases). This CDR3 has 14 amino acids. Per germline, CDR1 MNHEY and CDR2 SVGAGI. Trimming pared 0 bases from V and 2 bases from J, leaving 7 bases between. CDR3 nucleotides: TGTGCCAGCAGTTACTCGCCAGGGAACTATGGCTACACCTTC. This translates into CASSYSPGNYGYTF.

The chain has TRBV4-1 and TRBJ1-1; D perhaps matches TRBD1 (5 bases). V gave up 0 bases and J gave up 2 bases, with 13 bases separating them. The CDR3 has 16 amino acids. Germline loops: CDR1 MGHRA, CDR2 YSYEKL. CDR3 sequence: CASSQDRAGINTEAFF. In DNA, the CDR3 is TGCGCCAGCAGCCAAGATCGGGCAGGGATTAACACTGAAGCTTTCTTT.

About this clone itself: In the same sample, other DNA sequences code for this CDR3. The V call is TRBV7-9, the J call TRBJ2-5; 7 nucleotides agree with TRBD2. CDR3 size: 14 residues. V shed 1 base, J shed 1 base, and the junction held 0 bases outside the gene matches. Germline CDR1 is SEHNR and CDR2 is FQNEAQ (reference sequence). CDR3 nucleotides: TGTGCCAGCAGCTTAGGCGGGGGCCAAGAGACCCAGTACTTC. This translates into CASSLGGGQETQYF.

The chain employs TRBV24-1 and TRBJ2-7; D perhaps matches TRBD1 (6 bases). CDR3 length equals 14 residues. The V end lost 4 bases, the J end lost 7 bases, and 16 bases lay between the germline ends. Germline V gene lookup returns CDR1 KGHDR and CDR2 SFDVKD. The CDR3 DNA is TGTGCCACCAGTGACACAGGGACGACGGGAGAGCAGTACTTC. Its protein is CATSDTGTTGEQYF.

The gene calls are TRBV2 and TRBJ2-2; no clear D gene. Trimming stripped 2 bases from V and 6 bases from J, with 16 bases between. In germline, CDR1 is SNHLY, CDR2 FYNNEI. The CDR3 contains 16 residues. The CDR3 DNA reads as TGTGCCAGCAGTGAATCAGCAGGAAATTTACCCGGGGAGCTGTTTTTT. Translation: CASSESAGNLPGELFF.

J is TRBJ2-3 and V is TRBV2; the D is unclear. The CDR3 extends over 13 amino acids. V dropped 5 bases and J dropped 0 bases, with 6 bases sitting between them. CDR1 is SNHLY and CDR2 is FYNNEI in the germline V gene. DNA for the CDR3: TGTGCCAGCAGTTATACTAGCACAGATACGCAGTATTTT. This sequence encodes CASSYTSTDTQYF.

This chain connects TRBV4-2 to TRBJ1-1; D may be TRBD1 (6 bases). Germline values: CDR1 LGHNA, CDR2 YNFKEQ. The V end lost 8 bases, the J end lost 2 bases, and 12 bases lay between the germline ends. The CDR3 runs 13 residues. CDR3 protein: CASRGGGNTEAFF. CDR3 nucleotides: TGTGCCAGCCGGGGAGGGGGAAACACTGAAGCTTTCTTT.

The CDR3 sequence is CASSGLSGAGGTNYGYTF. DNA for the CDR3: TGTGCCAGCAGTGGCCTTTCGGGCGCGGGTGGGACTAACTATGGCTACACCTTC. The chain carries TRBV2 and TRBJ1-2; no definite D call. CDR3 length equals 18 residues. Deletions cut 4 bases from V and 0 bases from J, with 21 bases between. From germline, CDR1 is SNHLY and CDR2 FYNNEI.

The chain employs TRBV11-2 and TRBJ2-2, with TRBD2 matching 13 bases. V lost 5 bases to trimming and J lost 2 bases; unmatched junction nucleotides: 8. The CDR3 spans 18 residues. CDR1 SGHAT and CDR2 FQNNGV come from the germline V gene. The CDR3: CASSEPGLAGRNTGELFF. The CDR3 bases are TGTGCCAGCAGCGAACCGGGACTAGCGGGGAGAAACACCGGGGAGCTGTTTTTT.

The chain links TRBV14 to TRBJ1-5; D is ambiguous. The CDR3 sequence is 13 residues long. Germline V gene data show CDR1 as SGHDN and CDR2 as FVKESK. The germline V and J ends were trimmed by 2 bases and 3 bases, with 5 bases remaining between them. The CDR3 region has the DNA TGTGCCAGCAGCCAAACATACAATCAGCCCCAGCATTTT. Protein product: CASSQTYNQPQHF.

The CDR3 region has the DNA TGTGCCAGCAGCGTAAACACCATGAACACTGAAGCTTTCTTT. The encoded protein is CASSVNTMNTEAFF. The chain couples TRBV9 to TRBJ1-1, with unresolved D. Germline lookup yields CDR1 SGDLS and CDR2 YYNGEE. V was cut by 1 base and J by 0 bases, with 7 bases left in between. This CDR3 has 14 residues.

This chain connects TRBV6-5 to TRBJ1-2; D perhaps matches TRBD1 (6 bases). CDR1 is MNHEY and CDR2 is SVGAGI in the germline V gene. The CDR3 spans 10 residues. V shed 10 bases and J shed 9 bases, with 12 bases lying between them. The CDR3 nucleotides read TGTGCCACCCGGACAGTAAGCTACACCTTC. This encodes CATRTVSYTF.

The chain joins TRBV28 to TRBJ1-5; a weak D match, TRBD1 (5 bases). This CDR3 is 17 amino acids long. With 7 bases removed from V and 1 base from J, the gap between germline ends came to 20 bases. Germline assignment: CDR1 MDHEN and CDR2 SYDVKM. The CDR3 reads CASTPSRVRKSNQPQHF. In DNA form, the CDR3 reads TGTGCCAGCACCCCTTCCAGGGTGAGGAAGAGCAATCAGCCCCAGCATTTT.

The rearrangement joins TRBV4-1 to TRBJ2-7; 7 nucleotides align to TRBD2. Germline V gives CDR1 MGHRA, CDR2 YSYEKL. V lost 2 bases, J lost 7 bases, and 11 bases stayed unmatched. This CDR3 has 15 amino acids. CDR3 loop: CASSQSTLGGMEQYF. The CDR3 DNA is TGCGCCAGCAGCCAAAGCACCCTCGGGGGGATGGAGCAGTACTTC.

The chain uses TRBV29-1 and TRBJ1-4; perhaps TRBD1 as D (6 bases). The CDR3 consists of 16 residues. The germline gives CDR1 SQVTM, CDR2 ANQGSEA. The germline V and J ends were trimmed by 5 bases and 0 bases, with 16 bases remaining between them. This CDR3 is CSVKIWTDATNEKLFF. For the CDR3, the DNA is TGCAGCGTTAAAATTTGGACAGACGCAACTAATGAAAAACTGTTTTTT. Based on the CDR3 plus reference TRBV29-1 and TRBJ1-4, the full variable domain is SAVISQKPSRDICQRGTSLTIQCQVDSQVTMMFWYRQQPGQSLTLIATANQGSEATYESGFVIDKFPISRPNLTFSTLTVSNMSPEDSSIYLCSVKIWTDATNEKLFFGSGTQLSVL.

The chain employs TRBV27 and TRBJ1-1, with D perhaps matching TRBD1 (6 bases). This CDR3 is built from 15 residues. In germline, CDR1 is MNHEY, CDR2 SMNVEV (reference sequence). The V end was cut by 2 bases, the J end by 7 bases, with 17 bases between. The CDR3 loop is CASSLAGRGASEAFF. DNA for the CDR3: TGTGCCAGCAGTTTAGCCGGACGGGGGGCTAGTGAAGCTTTCTTT.

The chain employs TRBV4-1 and TRBJ1-6; the D is unclear. Germline V gene data show CDR1 as MGHRA and CDR2 as YSYEKL. Deletions cut 1 base from V and 7 bases from J, with 5 bases between. The CDR3 has 13 amino acids. CDR3 sequence reads: CASSQGQNSPLHF. The CDR3 DNA is TGCGCCAGCAGCCAAGGGCAGAATTCACCCCTCCACTTT.

The chain joins TRBV19 to TRBJ2-7; possible D gene TRBD1, 5 bases. The CDR3 extends over 14 amino acids. From germline, CDR1 is LNHDA and CDR2 SQIVND (reference sequence). Trimming took 2 bases from V and 7 from J, leaving 15 bases between them. CDR3 sequence reads: CASSISQGVGEQYF. CDR3 bases: TGTGCCAGTAGTATATCTCAGGGCGTGGGTGAGCAGTACTTC.

The genes are TRBV21-1 and TRBJ1-2; no DNA check was done on the table's D call, TRBD1. TRBV21-1 is a listed pseudogene. The CDR3 contains 15 residues. The CDR3 region is CASSSRDRGFYGYTF. In nucleotides, the CDR3 is TGTGCCAGCAGCTCCCGGGACAGGGGATTCTATGGCTACACCTTC.

The V gene is TRBV10-3, the J gene TRBJ1-6; weak D call: TRBD1 (5 bases). V lost 2 bases, J lost 6 bases, and 11 bases lay in between. Germline V gives CDR1 ENHRY, CDR2 SYGVKD. This CDR3 comprises 15 residues. In DNA, the CDR3 is TGTGCCATCAGTGAGGCCCAGGGTGGTAATTCACCCCTCCACTTT. Amino acids: CAISEAQGGNSPLHF.

The CDR3 spells CASSFLAGGHNEQFF. CDR3 DNA sequence: TGTGCCAGCAGCTTCCTAGCGGGGGGGCACAATGAGCAGTTCTTC. J is TRBJ2-1 and V is TRBV27; 12 nucleotides agree with TRBD2. The trim removed 6 bases at V and 5 bases at J, leaving 5 bases unmatched. The CDR3 totals 15 residues. The germline V gene has CDR1 MNHEY and CDR2 SMNVEV (reference sequence).

The rearrangement uses TRBV6-5 and TRBJ2-3; TRBD2 aligns across 7 bases. Trimming took 6 bases from V and 2 from J; bases not matched to a gene: 5. CDR1 is MNHEY and CDR2 is SVGAGI in the germline V gene. The CDR3 has 14 amino acids. CDR3 sequence: CASRKRGNTDTQYF. The CDR3 DNA follows: TGTGCCAGCAGGAAGCGGGGTAACACAGATACGCAGTATTTT.

CDR3 coding DNA: TGTGCCAGCAGTGAGCCCGGACAGAGGAACACTGAAGCTTTCTTT. It translates to CASSEPGQRNTEAFF. J is TRBJ1-1 and V is TRBV28; a weak D match, TRBD1 (6 bases). The CDR3 contains 15 residues. V lost 5 bases to trimming and J lost 1 base, with 14 bases between them. CDR1 is MDHEN and CDR2 is SYDVKM in the germline V gene.

V and J are TRBV4-1 and TRBJ1-1, with TRBD1 as a possible D gene (5 bases). CDR3 length: 16 residues. V lost 0 bases, J lost 2 bases, and 13 bases lay in between. The V gene's germline CDR1 is MGHRA and CDR2 YSYEKL. The CDR3 DNA reads TGCGCCAGCAGCCAAGATAGACGCCAGGGAAACACTGAAGCTTTCTTT. Its translation is CASSQDRRQGNTEAFF.

The gene calls are TRBV27 and TRBJ2-7, with D perhaps matching TRBD2 (5 bases). The CDR3 has 13 amino acids. Germline CDR1 reads MNHEY; CDR2 reads SMNVEV (reference sequence). V shed 8 bases and J shed 1 base, with 12 bases lying between them. The CDR3 DNA follows: TGTGCCAGCGGACTCGGGCGGTCCTACGAGCAGTACTTC. Translated, it gives CASGLGRSYEQYF.

The chain uses TRBV5-1 and TRBJ1-2, with 7 positions matching TRBD1. The trim removed 1 base at V and 5 bases at J, leaving 17 bases unmatched. This CDR3 has 18 amino acids. Germline CDR1 reads SGHRS; CDR2 reads YFSETQ. In DNA form, the CDR3 reads TGCGCCAGCAGCTTGAGGGCCGGGACAGAACTCAAACTGTATGGCTACACCTTC. It yields the protein CASSLRAGTELKLYGYTF.